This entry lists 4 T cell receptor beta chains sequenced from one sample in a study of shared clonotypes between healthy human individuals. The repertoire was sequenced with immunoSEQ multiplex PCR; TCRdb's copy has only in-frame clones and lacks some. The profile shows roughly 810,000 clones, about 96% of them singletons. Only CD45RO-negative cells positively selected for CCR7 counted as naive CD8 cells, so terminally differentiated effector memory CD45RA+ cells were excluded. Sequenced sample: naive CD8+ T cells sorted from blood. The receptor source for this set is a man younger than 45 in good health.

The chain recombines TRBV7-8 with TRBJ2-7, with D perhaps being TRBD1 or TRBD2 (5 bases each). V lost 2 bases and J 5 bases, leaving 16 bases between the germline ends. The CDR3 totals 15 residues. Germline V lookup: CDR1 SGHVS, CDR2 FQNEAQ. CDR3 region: CASSLRLKRDHEQYF. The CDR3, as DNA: TGTGCCAGCAGCTTACGCCTCAAGAGGGACCACGAGCAGTACTTC.

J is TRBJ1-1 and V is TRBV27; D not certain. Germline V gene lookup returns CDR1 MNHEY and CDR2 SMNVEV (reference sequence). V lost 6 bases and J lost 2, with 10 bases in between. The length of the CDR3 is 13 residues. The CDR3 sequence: CASSVEFNTEAFF. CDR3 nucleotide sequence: TGTGCCAGCAGCGTAGAGTTCAACACTGAAGCTTTCTTT.

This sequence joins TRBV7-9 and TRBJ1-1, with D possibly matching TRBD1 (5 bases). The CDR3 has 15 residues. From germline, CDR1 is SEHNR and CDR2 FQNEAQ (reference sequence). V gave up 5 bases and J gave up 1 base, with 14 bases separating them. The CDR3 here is CASSQYHTGNTEAFF. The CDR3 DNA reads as TGTGCCAGCAGCCAATACCACACAGGGAACACTGAAGCTTTCTTT. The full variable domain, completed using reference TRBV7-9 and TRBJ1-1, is DTGVSQNPRHKITKRGQNVTFRCDPISEHNRLYWYRQTLGQGPEFLTYFQNEAQLEKSRLLSDRFSAERPKGSFSTLEIQRTEQGDSAMYLCASSQYHTGNTEAFFGQGTRLTVV.

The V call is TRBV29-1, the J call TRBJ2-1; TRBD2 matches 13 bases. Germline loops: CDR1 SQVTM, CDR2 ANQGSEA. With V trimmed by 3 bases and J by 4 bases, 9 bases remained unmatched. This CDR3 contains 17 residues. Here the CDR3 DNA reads TGCAGCGTTGAGCCCGGGACTAGCGGGATTTCTTACAATGAGCAGTTCTTC. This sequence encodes CSVEPGTSGISYNEQFF.